A selection of T cell receptor beta chains follows, all from one sample in a study of blood T cell repertoires in COVID-19. The repertoire was sequenced with immunoSEQ multiplex PCR; TCRdb's copy has only in-frame clones and lacks some. The sample holds 50,000 to 60,000 clones, roughly 80% seen once. Sequenced sample: peripheral blood. The receptor source for this set is a human donor in a cohort sampled during active or convalescent COVID-19. Both conserved end residues are trimmed from each CDR3. Clone size, where shown, is once, few, many, or a class for clones that have expanded.

CDR3 length	clone size	V gene	J gene	CDR3 protein
15	-	TRBV6-1	TRBJ2-5	ASSEAHRPKGQETQY
12	-	TRBV5-4	TRBJ1-2	ASSGDRSNYGYT
14	once	TRBV19	TRBJ1-6	ASSISQGAVNSPLH
13	-	TRBV6-1	TRBJ1-3	ASSEFGANGNTIY
14	once	TRBV3-1/TRBV3-2	TRBJ1-2	ASSQAGQASFYGYT
13	-	TRBV5-6	TRBJ2-2	ASSLPGSYTGELF
11	-	TRBV7-3	TRBJ1-2	ASSLQGEVGYT
11	-	TRBV6-2/TRBV6-3	TRBJ2-7	ASSGGPTYEQY
14	-	TRBV4-3	TRBJ2-1	ASSQVPRAVYNEQF
13	-	TRBV4-1	TRBJ1-5	ASSQGQASNQPQH
12	-	TRBV7-7	TRBJ2-5	ASSLGTGQETQY
13	-	TRBV5-1	TRBJ2-1	ASSLDRGAYNEQF
11	-	TRBV7-2	TRBJ2-7	ASILAGGYEQY
13	-	TRBV5-1	TRBJ2-2	ASSLEGLSTGELF
9	-	TRBV6-2/TRBV6-3	TRBJ1-1	ASSNRAATF
14	-	TRBV6-1	TRBJ1-6	ASSEVAAGRGSPLH
13	few	TRBV6-1	TRBJ1-2	ASSDIRGGNYGYT
13	-	TRBV9	TRBJ2-3	ASSVDGGGGDTQY
13	-	TRBV9	TRBJ2-2	ASSVGPSNTGELF
11	-	TRBV19	TRBJ2-5	ASSSGGRETQY
13	few	TRBV13	TRBJ2-7	ASSLEGQGSSEQY
11	few	TRBV7-2	TRBJ1-6	ASSAEFDSPLH
12	-	TRBV5-4	TRBJ2-7	ASSKPGQANEQY
13	-	TRBV5-4	TRBJ2-3	ASSLNGGGTDTQY
11	-	TRBV4-3	TRBJ1-4	ASRAGANEKLF
12	few	TRBV6-5	TRBJ1-5	ASIAGQGYQPQH
14	-	TRBV18	TRBJ2-7	ASSRWLGGVDYEQY
11	once	TRBV18	TRBJ1-4	ASSPSPYEKLF
13	once	TRBV11-2	TRBJ2-5	ASSLAYRGQETQY
13	-	TRBV5-4	TRBJ1-1	ASSWGQQKNTEAF
15	-	TRBV7-9	TRBJ2-5	ASSLAGTSGYQETQY
13	-	TRBV19	TRBJ1-2	ASSMGQGAPYGYT
14	-	TRBV10-2	TRBJ2-5	ASSDKAGGFKETQY
13	-	TRBV12-5	TRBJ2-6	ASGLVESGANVLT
11	-	TRBV6-5	TRBJ1-1	ASRAGGIPEAF
13	-	TRBV6-5	TRBJ2-7	ASIRTWDINYEQY
14	-	TRBV19	TRBJ1-5	ASSIGGATSNQPQH
11	-	TRBV2	TRBJ1-2	ASSERQSNGYT
12	-	TRBV4-3	TRBJ1-1	ASSQTGGIAEAF
15	-	TRBV7-7	TRBJ2-3	ASSWRRNPAGTDTQY
14	-	TRBV6-5	TRBJ1-1	ASSSTELFTNTEAF
11	-	TRBV27	TRBJ2-7	ASRGGDSYEQY
13	-	TRBV9	TRBJ2-1	ASSGSITPSNEQF
18	-	TRBV5-1	TRBJ2-7	ASSFPHQDRAPSMTDEQY
13	once	TRBV5-6	TRBJ1-2	ASSPVGAESYGYT
13	few	TRBV14	TRBJ2-3	ASSQGGQVTDTQY
17	-	TRBV4-2	TRBJ2-4	ASSQPGLAGGVAKNIQY
10	once	TRBV7-9	TRBJ2-7	ASSLATYEQY
11	few	TRBV7-2	TRBJ1-2	ASSLIRINGYT
14	few	TRBV5-1	TRBJ2-7	ASSWTDRGISYEQY